This T cell receptor beta chain came from a study of CD8+ T cells in alopecia areata. Study conclusions and caveats: Normal skin's resident alphabeta T cells are sequenced alongside lesional scalp T cells.

Trimming pared 6 bases from V and 3 bases from J, leaving 7 bases between. The CDR3 contains 11 residues. Germline V gene lookup returns CDR1 SQVTM and CDR2 ANQGSEA. As regards this clone: Its antigen is unknown.

In each case, RNA was isolated and then reverse transcribed into cDNA as the sequencing template. Sequencing used immunoSEQ multiplex PCR; TCRdb keeps in-frame clones, though not all of them. This table has about 97,000 clones, 41% appearing once. In alopecia areata patients, both lesional scalp punch biopsies and peripheral blood were collected. Cell sorting on a FACSAria was used to separate CD4+ and CD8+ T cells from the PBMCs. The TCR comes from a human donor with alopecia areata. Sequencing input: CD4+ T cells sorted from blood. This chain connects TRBV29-1 to TRBJ2-3; TRBD1 is a possible D gene (5 bases). CDR3 amino acids: CSVAGTDTQYF. In nucleotides, the CDR3 is TGCAGCGTAGCAGGGACAGATACGCAGTATTTT.